This T cell receptor (beta chain) was sequenced during a study of T cell responses to AZD1222 COVID-19 vaccine. This clone was recorded once. Its target is not known. Clones were read by immunoSEQ multiplex PCR, and TCRdb kept only the in-frame ones, dropping some. In the table there are around 130,000 clones, roughly 85% of which are singletons. Broader study findings: At baseline, just 5 or 6 AZD1222 recipients tested seropositive. Mostly white British, mostly female donors; authors suggested clonal diversity may be underestimated.

The CDR3 is made up of 12 amino acids. Germline V CDR1 and CDR2: MNHEY, SMNVEV (reference sequence). The V end lost 9 bases, the J end lost 1 base, and 7 bases lay between the germline ends. The specimen was peripheral blood, collected on day 0 of AZD1222 vaccination. The sequence derives from an adult in good health. This chain connects TRBV27 to TRBJ1-3; D is unresolved. CDR3 sequence reads: CASPPSGNTIYF. CDR3 in DNA: TGTGCCAGTCCTCCATCTGGAAACACCATATATTTT.